This section outlines one T cell receptor (beta chain) sequence together with its context. Its target is not known. This CDR3 has 15 amino acids. V lost 1 base and J lost 0, with 7 bases in between. CDR1 MGHRA and CDR2 YSYEKL come from the germline V gene. The sample comes from a study of response to subunit inactivated influenza vaccine. The study's findings and limits: Only a handful of new T cells, the authors suggested, are recruited with each seasonal influenza vaccination.

One entry per CDR3 protein results from TCRdb running MiXCR on the RT-PCR reads. The table has 860,000 or so distinct CDR3 sequences, roughly 20% seen once; the top ten hold 9.5% to 13%. V usage is TRBV4-1 and J usage is TRBJ2-1, with D perhaps TRBD2 (6 bases). The clonotype was recovered from a man in his fifties who received an inactivated influenza vaccine. The sequencing here drew on PBMCs from blood, taken 5 days after vaccination. The CDR3 sequence is CASSQGLVSYNEQFF. CDR3 coding DNA: TGCGCCAGCAGCCAAGGACTAGTCTCCTACAATGAGCAGTTCTTC.